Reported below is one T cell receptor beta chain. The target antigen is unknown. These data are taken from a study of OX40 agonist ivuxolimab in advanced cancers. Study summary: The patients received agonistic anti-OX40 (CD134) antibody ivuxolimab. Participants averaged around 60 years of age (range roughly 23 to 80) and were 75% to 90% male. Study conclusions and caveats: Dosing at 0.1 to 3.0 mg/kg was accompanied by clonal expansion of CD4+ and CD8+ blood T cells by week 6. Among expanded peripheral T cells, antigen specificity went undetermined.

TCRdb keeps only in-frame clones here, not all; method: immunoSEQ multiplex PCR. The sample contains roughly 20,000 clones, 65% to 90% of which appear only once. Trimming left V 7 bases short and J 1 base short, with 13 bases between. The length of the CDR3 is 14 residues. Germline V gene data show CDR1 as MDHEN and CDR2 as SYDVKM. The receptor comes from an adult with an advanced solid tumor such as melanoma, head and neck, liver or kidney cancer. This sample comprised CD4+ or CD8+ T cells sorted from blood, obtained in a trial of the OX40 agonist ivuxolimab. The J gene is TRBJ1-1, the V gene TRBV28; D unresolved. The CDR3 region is CASTQWRTNTEAFF. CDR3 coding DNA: TGTGCCAGCACCCAGTGGAGGACGAACACTGAAGCTTTCTTT.